What follows describes a single T cell receptor beta chain. This sample was included in a study of blood T cell repertoires in COVID-19. Study-level information: Sites across the United States, Italy and Spain contributed samples from acute and convalescent COVID-19.

Germline CDR1 is MGHRA and CDR2 is YSYEKL. V shed 4 bases, J shed 2 bases, and the junction held 2 bases outside the gene matches. The CDR3 consists of 14 residues. Original methodology: Estimates of nucleated cell counts were drawn from the amplification of reference gene primers. Assay used: immunoSEQ multiplex PCR; TCRdb lists only in-frame clones, some missing. For V, J and clone size, that table is used; D and trimming come from the DNA. This sample has approximately 140,000 clones, with about nine tenths found just once. V and J are TRBV4-1 and TRBJ1-5, with 7 bases aligning to TRBD1. The TCR was taken from a man aged 50 or older with active or convalescent COVID-19. The sequenced sample consisted of peripheral blood. CDR3 sequence reads: CASSLQGGNQPQHF. CDR3 nucleotides: TGCGCCAGCAGCCTCCAGGGGGGCAATCAGCCCCAGCATTTT.